A single sample is the source of the 32 T cell receptor beta chains below, sequenced in a study of spatial heterogeneity in lung cancer. The time point: sample taken at primary tumor resection. From the 5' RACE reads, TCRdb called clonotypes with MiXCR, one entry per CDR3 protein. Of about 38,000 distinct CDR3 sequences listed, about 5.2% were seen once; the top ten hold about a quarter. Sequencing used PBMCs, obtained at surgery. The receptors originated from a female donor with early-stage non-small cell lung cancer.

This clonotype was observed many times. The V call is TRBV4-3, the J call TRBJ1-2, with 12 bases lining up with TRBD1. Trimming removed 0 bases from V and 1 base from J; junction bases left unmatched: 9. Looked up from germline, CDR1 is LGHNA and CDR2 is YSLEER. This CDR3 has 19 amino acids. The CDR3: CASSQDYWGTGGDNYGYTF. The CDR3 DNA reads as TGCGCCAGCAGCCAAGACTATTGGGGGACAGGGGGCGATAACTATGGCTACACCTTC.

Ten or more counts support this clonotype. The rearrangement joins TRBV2 to TRBJ2-7; D is unresolved. Between the trimmed V and J ends, which lost 6 bases and 4 bases, there was a span of 7 bases. Germline V gene data show CDR1 as SNHLY and CDR2 as FYNNEI. The CDR3 length is 11 residues. The CDR3: CASRTVYEQYF. The CDR3 DNA is TGTGCCAGCAGGACGGTATACGAGCAGTACTTC.

The chain uses TRBV28 and TRBJ1-2; D call uncertain. V was clipped by 1 base and J by 0 bases, with 9 bases between them. The germline V gene encodes CDR1 MDHEN and CDR2 SYDVKM. CDR3 length: 15 amino acids. The CDR3 DNA follows: TGTGCCAGCAGTTTATTTGTCGGAGCTAACTATGGCTACACCTTC. Its translation is CASSLFVGANYGYTF.

This clonotype was observed a few times. This sequence joins TRBV20-1 and TRBJ2-1; 8 nucleotides agree with TRBD1. This CDR3 is 18 amino acids long. The germline V gene encodes CDR1 DFQATT and CDR2 SNEGSKA (reference sequence). V trimming: 0 bases; J trimming: 7 bases; junction bases outside the gene matches: 17. Here the CDR3 DNA reads TGCAGTGCTAGAGATGAGACTTCGCGGACAGGGCTGACTAATGAGCAGTTCTTC. Its protein product is CSARDETSRTGLTNEQFF.

This clonotype counts as medium-sized. The rearrangement uses TRBV30 and TRBJ2-6, with D tentatively TRBD1 or TRBD2 (6 bases each). Germline assignment: CDR1 GTSNPN and CDR2 SVGIG (reference sequence). CDR3 size: 16 residues. The V end lost 0 bases, the J end lost 1 base, and 10 bases lay between the germline ends. CDR3 sequence (DNA): TGTGCCTGGAGTGTTGGAGGGGGGTCTGGGGCCAACGTCCTGACTTTC. Translation gives CAWSVGGGSGANVLTF.

This clonotype was observed many times. This chain uses TRBV29-1 with TRBJ2-7; D perhaps matches TRBD1 (6 bases). Trimming shortened V by 5 bases and J by 2 bases, and 19 bases separated the two germline ends. Germline V gene sequence: CDR1 SQVTM, CDR2 ANQGSEA. This CDR3 has 15 residues. CDR3: CSVRATRGLTYEQYF. CDR3 coding DNA: TGCAGCGTTAGGGCCACCAGGGGTTTAACCTACGAGCAGTACTTC.

In its sample, this clonotype was seen a few times. J is TRBJ2-3 and V is TRBV6-2 or TRBV6-3; weak D call: TRBD2 (6 bases). Germline V lookup: CDR1 MNHEY, CDR2 SVGEGT. The germline V and J ends were trimmed by 5 bases and 3 bases, with 15 bases remaining between them. This CDR3 region has 15 residues. CDR3 bases: TGTGCCAGCAGTCCGACTAGGCCCGGGACAGATACGCAGTATTTT. Translation: CASSPTRPGTDTQYF.

In its sample, this clonotype was seen many times. This sequence joins TRBV18 and TRBJ1-2; 8 bases align to TRBD1. Germline lookup yields CDR1 KGHSH and CDR2 LQKENI. After removal of 1 base from V and 2 bases from J, the junction contained 9 bases not matched to a gene. The CDR3 runs to 17 residues. In DNA, the CDR3 is TGTGCCAGCTCACCACTGTCCCAGACAGGGGCGAACTATGGCTACACCTTC. This gives the protein CASSPLSQTGANYGYTF.

A note on this clonotype: A much more abundant neighbour one base away suggests this may be a read error. J is TRBJ2-7 and V is TRBV7-2; 7 bases agree with TRBD1. The junction had 11 bases not matched to a gene; V was cut back by 10 bases and J by 2 bases. This CDR3 region has 14 residues. Germline CDR1 reads SGHTA; CDR2 reads FQGNSA. DNA of the CDR3: TGTGCCAACACCCCAGGGGGTGGCGCCTACGAGCAGTACTTC. Encoded protein: CANTPGGGAYEQYF.

In its sample, this clonotype was seen a few times. J is TRBJ2-3 and V is TRBV2; 7 bases agree with TRBD2. This CDR3 region has 14 residues. Germline V gene data show CDR1 as SNHLY and CDR2 as FYNNEI. J gave up 5 bases and V 4 bases, and 6 bases lay outside the gene matches. The DNA of the CDR3 is TGTGCCAGCAGTGGTCCGGGAGGCGGAGATACGCAGTATTTT. It codes for CASSGPGGGDTQYF.

This clonotype was observed a handful of times. The chain couples TRBV6-5 to TRBJ1-2, with D possibly TRBD1 on 5 matching bases. Trimming cost V 2 bases and J 1 base, with 8 bases left between them. CDR3 size: 14 residues. Looked up from germline, CDR1 is MNHEY and CDR2 is SVGAGI. Here the CDR3 DNA reads TGTGCCAGCAGTTACGGGCAGGGTAACTATGGCTACACCTTC. Translating gives CASSYGQGNYGYTF.

Ten or more counts support this clonotype. V is TRBV5-1 and J is TRBJ1-2; the D gene is possibly TRBD1 (5 bases). Germline-derived CDR1 and CDR2 are SGHRS and YFSETQ. Trimming pared 0 bases from V and 4 bases from J, leaving 10 bases between. This CDR3 is built from 14 residues. The CDR3 sequence is CASSLEPGIYGYTF. The CDR3 coding sequence is TGCGCCAGCAGCTTGGAGCCAGGGATCTATGGCTACACCTTC.

The chain combines TRBV7-9 with TRBJ2-7, with 8 nucleotides matching TRBD1. The CDR3 spans 15 residues. In germline, CDR1 is SEHNR, CDR2 FQNEAQ (reference sequence). The V segment lost 1 base and the J segment 2 bases; nucleotides outside the gene matches: 4. CDR3 coding DNA: TGTGCCAGCAGCTTAGACCAGGGGGCAGCCTACGAGCAGTACTTC. This sequence encodes CASSLDQGAAYEQYF.

The chain joins TRBV6-2 or TRBV6-3 to TRBJ2-1; D is possibly TRBD2 (5 bases). Germline V lookup: CDR1 MNHEY, CDR2 SVGEGT. The CDR3 loop spans 15 amino acids. Between the trimmed V and J ends, which lost 4 bases and 3 bases, there was a span of 13 bases. CDR3 residues: CASSFRGNFYNEQFF. The CDR3 DNA follows: TGTGCCAGCAGTTTTCGGGGAAATTTCTACAATGAGCAGTTCTTC.

The rearrangement joins TRBV5-6 to TRBJ2-1, with D perhaps matching TRBD2 (6 bases). The V gene's germline CDR1 is SGHDT and CDR2 YYEEEE. The CDR3 loop spans 16 amino acids. With 3 bases removed from V and 3 bases from J, the gap between germline ends came to 16 bases. CDR3 amino acids: CASSWEAGTDYNEQFF. CDR3 DNA sequence: TGTGCCAGCAGCTGGGAGGCCGGGACGGACTACAATGAGCAGTTCTTC.

This chain joins TRBV3-1 and TRBJ1-5; D is uncertain. The CDR3 loop spans 13 amino acids. Trimming took 1 base from V and 7 from J, leaving 8 bases between them. Germline CDR1 reads LGHDT; CDR2 reads YNNKEL (reference sequence). CDR3 coding DNA: TGTGCCAGCAGCCAAGTCCCGGGGCAGCCCCAGCATTTT. This encodes CASSQVPGQPQHF.

This clonotype has a count of ten or more. The rearrangement links TRBV20-1 to TRBJ1-6; D perhaps matches TRBD1 (6 bases). Trimming stripped 1 base from V and 9 bases from J, with 13 bases between. CDR3 size: 14 residues. Looked up from germline, CDR1 is DFQATT and CDR2 is SNEGSKA (reference sequence). The CDR3, as DNA: TGCAGTGCTAGAGTAGGGGGGATAGGTTCACCCCTCCACTTT. It codes for CSARVGGIGSPLHF.

This clonotype was seen at least ten times. The V gene is TRBV13, the J gene TRBJ1-1, with D perhaps TRBD1 (6 bases). Between the trimmed V and J ends, which lost 3 bases and 1 base, there was a span of 12 bases. The CDR3 is made up of 15 amino acids. Germline CDR1 and CDR2: PRHDT and FYEKMQ (reference sequence). The DNA for the CDR3 is TGTGCCAGCAGCTTGCCCGTCAGGGGGAACACTGAAGCTTTCTTT. Translated: CASSLPVRGNTEAFF.

In this sample, this clonotype turned up many times. This chain joins TRBV5-1 and TRBJ1-6; 8 bases fit TRBD1. The CDR3 is 17 amino acids. The junction had 2 bases not matched to a gene; V was cut back by 0 bases and J by 0 bases. Looked up from germline, CDR1 is SGHRS and CDR2 is YFSETQ. As DNA, the CDR3 is TGCGCCAGCAGCTTGGAACAGGGGGACTCCTATAATTCACCCCTCCACTTT. This translates into CASSLEQGDSYNSPLHF.

At least ten counts were recorded for this clonotype. This chain links TRBV4-1 with TRBJ2-1; 12 nucleotides match TRBD2. This CDR3 spans 18 amino acids. Germline V gene lookup returns CDR1 MGHRA and CDR2 YSYEKL. Trimming removed 1 base from V and 3 bases from J; junction bases left unmatched: 7. The chain's CDR3 is CASSQGLAGGPNYNEQFF. The CDR3 DNA follows: TGCGCCAGCAGCCAAGGGCTAGCGGGGGGGCCTAACTACAATGAGCAGTTCTTC.

This clonotype was seen at least ten times. The CDR3 sequence is CASSSGFLLAKNIQYF. DNA of the CDR3: TGTGCCAGCAGTTCAGGGTTCCTTCTAGCCAAAAACATTCAGTACTTC. The chain uses TRBV12-3 or TRBV12-4 and TRBJ2-4, with a possible D match to TRBD1 (5 bases). CDR3 length: 16 residues. The V gene lost 4 bases and the J gene lost 0 bases, with 13 bases spanning the gap.

This clonotype has at least ten counts. V usage is TRBV11-1 and J usage is TRBJ2-5; D might be TRBD2 (6 bases). The V gene's germline CDR1 is SGHAT and CDR2 FQDESV (reference sequence). The germline V and J ends were trimmed by 4 bases and 5 bases, with 11 bases remaining between them. The CDR3 totals 13 residues. The CDR3: CASSWAGIETQYF. CDR3 bases: TGTGCCAGCAGCTGGGCGGGGATCGAGACCCAGTACTTC.

This clonotype was detected ten times or more. The chain joins TRBV7-3 to TRBJ1-6; 8 bases are shared with TRBD1. In germline, CDR1 is SGHTA, CDR2 FQGTGA. V trimming: 5 bases; J trimming: 10 bases; junction bases outside the gene matches: 4. The CDR3 runs 13 residues. The CDR3 protein is CASSPGGRSPLHF. Written as DNA, the CDR3 is TGTGCCAGCAGCCCAGGGGGCAGGTCACCCCTCCACTTT. Full variable domain (rest looked up from reference TRBV7-3 and TRBJ1-6): GAGVSQTPSNKVTEKGKYVELRCDPISGHTALYWYRQSLGQGPEFLIYFQGTGAADDSGLPNDRFFAVRPEGSVSTLKIQRTERGDSAVYLCASSPGGRSPLHFGNGTRLTVT.

This clonotype was recorded at least ten times. This rearrangement joins TRBV5-5 to TRBJ1-5; 9 positions agree with TRBD1. This CDR3 region has 18 residues. Germline loops: CDR1 SGHKS, CDR2 YYEKEE (reference sequence). Germline trimming cut 4 bases from V and 0 bases from J; bases unmatched to any gene: 11. CDR3 bases: TGTGCCAGCAGCGCCGGCTTAGGACAGGGGTCTAGCAATCAGCCCCAGCATTTT. The encoded protein is CASSAGLGQGSSNQPQHF.

In this sample, this clonotype turned up many times. V and J are TRBV10-3 and TRBJ2-3; 9 bases agree with TRBD2. Trimming cost V 4 bases and J 2 bases; bases outside gene matches: 7. The CDR3 totals 16 residues. Germline V gene sequence: CDR1 ENHRY, CDR2 SYGVKD. CDR3: CAISAGLAGATDTQYF. CDR3 DNA: TGTGCCATCAGTGCGGGACTAGCAGGGGCCACAGATACGCAGTATTTT.

This clonotype showed up many times. This rearrangement joins TRBV28 to TRBJ1-1; the D is unclear. Trimming left V 6 bases short and J 4 bases short, with 21 bases between. The CDR3 covers 16 residues. Germline lookup yields CDR1 MDHEN and CDR2 SYDVKM. The CDR3 DNA sequence: TGTGCCAGCAGCCAACCAAGGTTGGGTGGGCGCACTGAAGCTTTCTTT. Protein sequence: CASSQPRLGGRTEAFF.

In this sample, this clonotype turned up many times. This chain links TRBV20-1 with TRBJ2-3; a weak D match, TRBD1 (6 bases). V was trimmed by 4 bases and J by 7 bases, leaving 12 bases between them. Germline V gene sequence: CDR1 DFQATT, CDR2 SNEGSKA (reference sequence). This CDR3 has 12 residues. The CDR3 DNA sequence: TGCAGTGCTACGACACAGGGAAATACGCAGTATTTT. Translating gives CSATTQGNTQYF.

The table lists this clonotype with many counts. The chain recombines TRBV6-5 with TRBJ2-3; the D gene is possibly TRBD1 (6 bases). V lost 7 bases and J 2 bases, leaving 13 bases between the germline ends. The CDR3 has 14 residues. Germline V gene data show CDR1 as MNHEY and CDR2 as SVGAGI. CDR3 nucleotide sequence: TGTGCCAGCAACGAACGACAGGTCACAGATACGCAGTATTTT. Protein: CASNERQVTDTQYF.

This clonotype was seen only a few times. This chain uses TRBV6-6 with TRBJ2-7; TRBD2 matches 10 bases. V was pared by 5 bases and J by 6 bases, with 4 bases of the junction left unmatched. Germline CDR1 MNHNY, CDR2 SVGAGI (reference sequence). The CDR3 has 13 residues. The CDR3 reads CASSSGGAGEQYF. CDR3 DNA sequence: TGTGCCAGCAGTAGCGGGGGGGCCGGCGAGCAGTACTTC.

The rearrangement links TRBV2 to TRBJ1-5; no reliable D call. The V end lost 5 bases, the J end lost 9 bases, and 17 bases lay between the germline ends. The CDR3 has 14 residues. Looked up from germline, CDR1 is SNHLY and CDR2 is FYNNEI. The CDR3 bases are TGTGCCAGCAGTACAGAGACGGAGCCAGGGCCCCAGCATTTT. Protein product: CASSTETEPGPQHF.

CDR3: CASSARATGVSTDTQYF. CDR3 nucleotides: TGTGCCAGCAGTGCCCGCGCTACAGGAGTCTCCACAGATACGCAGTATTTT. This sequence joins TRBV28 and TRBJ2-3, with TRBD1 as a possible D gene (5 bases). The length of the CDR3 is 17 residues. Per the germline V gene, CDR1 is MDHEN and CDR2 is SYDVKM. V was shortened by 5 bases and J by 2 bases, with 20 bases between the two germline ends.

The table lists this clonotype with many counts. The rearrangement joins TRBV29-1 to TRBJ1-2; D unclear. This CDR3 has 12 residues. Trimming took off 4 bases at V and 8 bases at J, with 14 bases between the two ends. Germline V gene sequence: CDR1 SQVTM, CDR2 ANQGSEA. CDR3 DNA: TGCAGCGTTGTCACGGGTCCGGAGGGCTACACCTTC. Translated, it gives CSVVTGPEGYTF. Drawing the rest from reference TRBV29-1 and TRBJ1-2, the complete variable domain is SAVISQKPSRDICQRGTSLTIQCQVDSQVTMMFWYRQQPGQSLTLIATANQGSEATYESGFVIDKFPISRPNLTFSTLTVSNMSPEDSSIYLCSVVTGPEGYTFGSGTRLTVV.